These 14 T cell receptor beta chains came from one sample sequenced in a study of T-cell memory formation after mild COVID-19. TCRdb reprocessed the 5' RACE reads via MiXCR and lists one record per CDR3 protein. Of around 53,000 distinct CDR3 sequences listed, about 12% are singletons. The source material was PBMCs or a T cell subset sorted from them (not recorded which). These receptors all come from a man between 18 and 29 years old who had mild COVID-19 (a few samples of this study predate the infection). Cell type and time point are not known.

This clonotype was counted a few times. V usage is TRBV10-2 and J usage is TRBJ2-3; D unclear. CDR1 is WSHSY, CDR2 SAAADI, per germline. V was trimmed by 0 bases and J by 3 bases, leaving 7 bases between them. The CDR3 loop spans 14 amino acids. Here the CDR3 reads CASSESKLTDTQYF. CDR3 bases: TGCGCCAGCAGTGAGTCGAAGCTGACAGATACGCAGTATTTT.

This clonotype was observed a handful of times. The CDR3 DNA reads TGTGCCAGCAGTCGGGACAGGGGGAAAGGTGGCTACACCTTC. Its protein is CASSRDRGKGGYTF. The chain combines TRBV12-3 or TRBV12-4 with TRBJ1-2, with TRBD1 matching over 11 bases. CDR3 size: 14 residues. V shed 5 bases, J shed 7 bases, and the junction held 6 bases outside the gene matches.

This clonotype showed up just a few times. This chain uses TRBV18 with TRBJ2-5; a weak D match, TRBD2 (5 bases). The germline V and J ends were trimmed by 4 bases and 3 bases, with 9 bases remaining between them. Per germline, CDR1 KGHSH and CDR2 LQKENI. CDR3 length equals 13 residues. The DNA for the CDR3 is TGTGCCAGCTCACTGAATAGCGAAGAGACCCAGTACTTC. It translates to CASSLNSEETQYF.

This clonotype was detected a few times. The chain carries TRBV7-6 and TRBJ1-1; D ambiguous. CDR3 length: 13 amino acids. Germline V gives CDR1 SGHVS, CDR2 FNYEAQ. V was pared by 4 bases and J by 1 base, with 7 bases between. The CDR3, as DNA: TGTGCCAGCAGCTCCCAGGAGAACACTGAAGCTTTCTTT. It codes for CASSSQENTEAFF. The full variable domain, completed using reference TRBV7-6 and TRBJ1-1, is GAGVSQSPRYKVTKRGQDVALRCDPISGHVSLYWYRQALGQGPEFLTYFNYEAQQDKSGLPNDRFSAERPEGSISTLTIQRTEQRDSAMYRCASSSQENTEAFFGQGTRLTVV.

This clonotype has more than one count but fewer than ten. J is TRBJ2-2 and V is TRBV9; 10 positions match TRBD1. V trimming: 4 bases; J trimming: 3 bases; junction bases outside the gene matches: 6. CDR1 is SGDLS and CDR2 is YYNGEE in the germline V gene. CDR3 length: 16 residues. The CDR3 region is CASSPGQGGDTGELFF. DNA of the CDR3: TGTGCCAGCAGCCCCGGACAGGGGGGGGACACCGGGGAGCTGTTTTTT.

This clonotype was seen more than once but under ten times. The chain joins TRBV5-1 to TRBJ2-1; TRBD2 agrees at 16 bases. The V gene end was trimmed by 9 bases and the J gene end by 9 bases; junction bases not matched to a gene: 3. Germline loops: CDR1 SGHRS, CDR2 YFSETQ. The CDR3 runs to 13 residues. The CDR3 DNA reads TGCGCCACCGGGACTAGCGGGAGGGGTGAGCAGTTCTTC. Translation gives CATGTSGRGEQFF.

This chain uses TRBV6-2 or TRBV6-3 with TRBJ1-5, with 7 bases matching TRBD1. J lost 6 bases, V lost 6 bases, and 5 bases had no gene match. The CDR3 covers 13 residues. The germline V gene encodes CDR1 MNHEY and CDR2 SVGEGT. CDR3 loop: CASRGPGGQPQHF. As DNA, the CDR3 is TGTGCCAGCAGGGGGCCAGGGGGTCAGCCCCAGCATTTT.

J is TRBJ2-2 and V is TRBV2; no firm D call. CDR1 and CDR2 (germline): SNHLY, FYNNEI. Trimming removed 6 bases at V and 2 bases at J, with 7 bases between. The CDR3 consists of 13 residues. The CDR3 nucleotides read TGTGCCAGCAGGCAGGTTAACACCGGGGAGCTGTTTTTT. It encodes CASRQVNTGELFF.

This chain connects TRBV3-1 to TRBJ1-6; D not certain. Germline assignment: CDR1 LGHDT and CDR2 YNNKEL (reference sequence). The germline V and J ends were trimmed by 4 bases and 2 bases, with 12 bases remaining between them. CDR3 size: 16 residues. The chain's CDR3 is CASSPVVQAYNSPLHF. CDR3 bases: TGTGCCAGCAGCCCTGTAGTCCAGGCCTATAATTCACCCCTCCACTTT.

The CDR3 DNA reads TGCGCCAGCAGCTTGGGGACAGGGCATGCTAATGGCTACACCTTC. Protein: CASSLGTGHANGYTF. The chain has TRBV5-1 and TRBJ1-2; TRBD1 matches 8 bases. Per germline, CDR1 SGHRS and CDR2 YFSETQ. The CDR3 has 15 amino acids. V lost 0 bases, J lost 6 bases, and 7 bases stayed unmatched.

The CDR3 loop is CASSMGGQIETQYF. CDR3 nucleotides: TGTGCCAGTAGTATGGGTGGGCAGATAGAGACCCAGTACTTC. The rearrangement uses TRBV19 and TRBJ2-5; D gene ambiguous. Per germline, CDR1 LNHDA and CDR2 SQIVND (reference sequence). Trimming cost V 3 bases and J 4 bases, with 12 bases left between them. The CDR3 is 14 residues long.

The J gene is TRBJ1-1, the V gene TRBV24-1; D not certain. Germline V gene data show CDR1 as KGHDR and CDR2 as SFDVKD. Trimming took 3 bases from V and 6 from J, leaving 7 bases between them. The CDR3 contains 12 residues. For the CDR3, the DNA is TGTGCCACCAGTGATGGGGTGGCTGAAGCTTTCTTT. Translation gives CATSDGVAEAFF.

This clonotype was seen ten or more times. This chain uses TRBV12-3 or TRBV12-4 with TRBJ2-1, with a weak D call TRBD1 (5 bases). This CDR3 is 17 amino acids long. Trimming stripped 7 bases from V and 4 bases from J, with 23 bases between. The DNA for the CDR3 is TGTGCCAGCACCCTAAGGACAATGCAGGGCGCATACAATGAGCAGTTCTTC. Its translation: CASTLRTMQGAYNEQFF.

This clonotype turned up a few times. The rearrangement links TRBV7-6 to TRBJ1-2; possible D gene TRBD1, 5 bases. In germline, CDR1 is SGHVS, CDR2 FNYEAQ. This CDR3 has 13 residues. V lost 0 bases and J lost 9, with 11 bases in between. In nucleotides, the CDR3 is TGTGCCAGCAGCTTAGCGTTGGGGGTCAGCTACACCTTC. It is translated as CASSLALGVSYTF.